This T cell receptor beta chain is from a study of cytomegalovirus exposure and HLA in healthy donors. This clone appeared a few times. What it recognizes is unknown. Amplification used 60 Vbeta primers and 13 Jbeta primers. TCRdb's table, derived via immunoSEQ multiplex PCR, lists solely in-frame clones and lacks some. The repertoire holds 60,000 to 90,000 clones, with 70% as singletons. V was trimmed by 2 bases and J by 4 bases, leaving 11 bases between them. CDR3 length: 14 residues. CDR1 and CDR2 from the germline V gene are MNHEY and SVGAGI. Findings and limits, study-wide: In a later analysis, V- and J-gene trimming of beta chains associated with a DCLRE1C missense variant, replicated independently.

Specimen: PBMCs. The chain couples TRBV6-5 to TRBJ2-5; D may be TRBD2 (6 bases). This TCR was recovered from a woman between 50 and 59 years old in good health and CMV-seropositive. The CDR3 region is CASSYVGRGETQYF. CDR3 nucleotide sequence: TGTGCCAGCAGTTACGTGGGGCGGGGAGAGACCCAGTACTTC.